This T cell receptor beta chain was observed in a study of circulating tumor DNA in untreated peripheral T-cell lymphoma (dated by TCRdb to the early 2020s). Including the terminal cysteine and phenylalanine, the CDR3 comprises 14 residues. The read is trimmed to its CDR3 DNA, 42 bases read in frame from base 1. V drops 1 base and J drops 2 bases, leaving 3 bases in between. The germline V gene supplies CDR1 SGHNT and CDR2 YENEEA. The method was the immunoSEQ multiplex PCR assay. TCRdb holds this immuneACCESS table with in-frame rearrangements only. Some clones are missing; in checked studies, unresolved V genes explain under half, and the rest has no known cause. Here the sample has about 6,600 clones; 77% occur a single time. In total, the top ten clones hold under 30% of the sample. Study-wide conclusions, independent of this receptor: Tumor-specific clonotypes were found in over 75% of patients, coming from 85% to 90% of baseline tissues and about 70% of baseline serum samples.

As to this clone: Its recognized antigen is unknown. The record has no base qualities; no much larger clone is one base away.

Tumor-specific TCR clonotypes were identified by sequencing baseline tumor tissue collected before treatment. The study used next-generation sequencing of T-cell receptor sequences to monitor peripheral T-cell lymphoma patients receiving frontline treatment on a trial. The chain couples TRBV11-3 to TRBJ1-6, with the D segment identity uncertain. This receptor was taken from a human donor with peripheral T-cell lymphoma. The sample consisted of tumor tissue. The DNA sequence follows: TGTGCCAGCAGCTTAGGAGCCTATAATTCACCCCTCCACTTT. This codes for CASSLGAYNSPLHF.